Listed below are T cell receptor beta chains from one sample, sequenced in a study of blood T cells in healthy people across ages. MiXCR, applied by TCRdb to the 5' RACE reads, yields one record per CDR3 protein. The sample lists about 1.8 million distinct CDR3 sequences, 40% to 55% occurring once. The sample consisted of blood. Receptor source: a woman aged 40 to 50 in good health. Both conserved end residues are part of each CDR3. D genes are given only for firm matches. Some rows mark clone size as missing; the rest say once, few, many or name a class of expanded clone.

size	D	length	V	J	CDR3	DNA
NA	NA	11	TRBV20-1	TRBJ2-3	CSADRENTQYF	TGCAGTGCCGATCGGGAAAATACGCAGTATTTT
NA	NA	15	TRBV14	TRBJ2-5	CAGSPPGVGQETQYF	TGTGCCGGCAGCCCACCCGGAGTGGGCCAAGAGACCCAGTACTTC
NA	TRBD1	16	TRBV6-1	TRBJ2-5	CASSVSTGAIQETQYF	TGTGCCAGCAGTGTATCCACAGGGGCTATTCAAGAGACCCAGTACTTC
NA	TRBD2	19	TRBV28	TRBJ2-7	CASSQTGTSGGYSSYEQYF	TGTGCCAGCAGCCAAACAGGGACTAGCGGGGGCTACAGCTCCTACGAGCAGTACTTC
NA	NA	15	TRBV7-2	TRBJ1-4	CASSLNAARGEKLFF	TGTGCCAGCAGCTTAAATGCAGCTCGAGGAGAAAAACTGTTTTTT
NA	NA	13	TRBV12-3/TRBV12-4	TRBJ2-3	CASGSWGTDTQYF	TGTGCCAGCGGGTCATGGGGCACAGATACGCAGTATTTT
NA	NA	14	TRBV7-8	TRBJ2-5	CASSLDLFQETQYF	TGTGCCAGCAGCTTAGACTTGTTCCAAGAGACCCAGTACTTC
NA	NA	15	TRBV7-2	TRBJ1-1	CASSLVGMPNTEAFF	TGTGCCAGCAGCTTAGTAGGGATGCCGAACACTGAAGCTTTCTTT
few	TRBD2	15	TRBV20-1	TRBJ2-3	CSARSSGDSTDTQYF	TGCAGTGCTAGGTCTAGCGGGGACAGCACAGATACGCAGTATTTT
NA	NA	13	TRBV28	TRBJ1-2	CASKAGSFYGYTF	TGTGCCAGCAAAGCTGGCAGCTTCTATGGCTACACCTTC
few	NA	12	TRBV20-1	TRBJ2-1	CSAAWGFNEQFF	TGCAGTGCCGCCTGGGGGTTCAATGAGCAGTTCTTC
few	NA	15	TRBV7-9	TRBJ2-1	CASSTLQGGGNEQFF	TGTGCCAGCAGCACCCTGCAGGGGGGAGGCAATGAGCAGTTCTTC
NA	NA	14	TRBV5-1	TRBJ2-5	CASSLETGTPYQYF	TGCGCCAGCAGCTTGGAAACCGGGACCCCGTACCAGTACTTC
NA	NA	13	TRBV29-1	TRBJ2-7	CSVIPGSSYEQYF	TGCAGCGTCATCCCTGGAAGCTCCTACGAGCAGTACTTC
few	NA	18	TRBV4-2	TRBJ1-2	CASSEPVGVRPYAYGYTF	TGTGCCAGCAGCGAACCCGTAGGGGTCAGGCCCTATGCGTATGGCTACACCTTC
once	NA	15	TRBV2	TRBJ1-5	CASSESPLGNQPQHF	TGTGCCAGCAGTGAATCTCCCTTGGGCAATCAGCCCCAGCATTTT
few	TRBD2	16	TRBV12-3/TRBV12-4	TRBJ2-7	CASSPRTSGDPYEQYF	TGTGCCAGCAGTCCAAGGACTAGCGGGGACCCCTACGAGCAGTACTTC
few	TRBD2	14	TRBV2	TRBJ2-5	CASRSGTSKETQYF	TGTGCCAGCAGGAGCGGGACTAGTAAAGAGACCCAGTACTTC
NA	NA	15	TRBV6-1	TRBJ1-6	CASSGVRERGSPLHF	TGTGCCAGCAGTGGTGTCAGGGAACGAGGATCACCCCTCCACTTT
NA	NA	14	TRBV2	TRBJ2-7	CATTPDSLSYEQYF	TGTGCCACGACCCCGGACAGCCTCTCCTACGAGCAGTACTTC
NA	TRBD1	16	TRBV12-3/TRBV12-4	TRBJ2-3	CASSRVQGQGTDTQYF	TGTGCCAGCAGCCGGGTCCAGGGACAGGGAACAGATACGCAGTATTTT
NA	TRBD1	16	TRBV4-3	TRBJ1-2	CASSQDQGAGNYGYTF	TGCGCCAGCAGCCAAGATCAGGGGGCGGGAAACTATGGCTACACCTTC
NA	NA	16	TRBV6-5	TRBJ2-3	CASSIASAGRTDTQYF	TGTGCCAGCAGTATCGCGTCCGCAGGAAGGACAGATACGCAGTATTTT
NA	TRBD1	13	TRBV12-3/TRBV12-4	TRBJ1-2	CASSRGQAFGDTF	TGTGCCAGCAGCCGGGGACAGGCTTTTGGCGACACCTTC
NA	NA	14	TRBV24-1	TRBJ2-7	CATSDTDRIHEQYF	TGTGCCACCAGTGACACGGACAGAATCCACGAGCAGTACTTC
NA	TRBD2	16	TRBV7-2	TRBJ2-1	CASSVTSGGGNDEQFF	TGTGCCAGCAGCGTCACTAGCGGGGGGGGTAATGATGAGCAGTTCTTC
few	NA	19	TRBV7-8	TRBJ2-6	CASSLGVAQSFSGANVLTF	TGTGCCAGCAGCTTAGGCGTTGCTCAGTCCTTCTCTGGGGCCAACGTCCTGACTTTC
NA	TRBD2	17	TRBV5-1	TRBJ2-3	CASSRLGGGGNTDTQYF	TGCGCCAGCAGCCGACTTGGAGGCGGGGGGAATACAGATACGCAGTATTTT
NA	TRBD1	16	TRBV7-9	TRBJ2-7	CASSLGPGTGALEQYF	TGTGCCAGCAGCTTAGGCCCCGGGACAGGGGCTCTCGAGCAGTACTTC
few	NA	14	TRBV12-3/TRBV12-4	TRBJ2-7	CASRGNLPPYEQYF	TGTGCCAGCAGGGGGAACCTCCCCCCGTACGAGCAGTACTTC
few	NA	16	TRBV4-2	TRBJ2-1	CASSQGLRLVYNEQFF	TGTGCCAGCAGCCAAGGTTTGAGGTTGGTCTACAATGAGCAGTTCTTC
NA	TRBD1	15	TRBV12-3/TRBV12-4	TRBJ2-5	CASTDTAGGRETQYF	TGTGCCAGCACCGATACGGCAGGGGGCCGGGAGACCCAGTACTTC
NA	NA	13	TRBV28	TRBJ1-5	CASNEGLAQPQHF	TGTGCCAGCAACGAGGGCTTGGCTCAGCCCCAGCATTTT
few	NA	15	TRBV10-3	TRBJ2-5	CAISESPGYQETQYF	TGTGCCATCAGTGAATCTCCGGGGTACCAAGAGACCCAGTACTTC
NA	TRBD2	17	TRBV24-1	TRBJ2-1	CATSDLQFSGGYNEQFF	TGTGCCACCAGTGATTTGCAATTCAGCGGGGGATACAATGAGCAGTTCTTC
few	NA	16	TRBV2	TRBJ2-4	CASSEIQATPKNIQYF	TGTGCCAGCAGTGAAATACAGGCTACCCCCAAAAACATTCAGTACTTC
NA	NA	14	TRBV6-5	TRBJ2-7	CASRSSGYSYEQYF	TGTGCCAGCAGATCAAGCGGGTACTCCTACGAGCAGTACTTC
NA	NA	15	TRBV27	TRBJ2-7	CASSLRGTLLYEQYF	TGTGCCAGCAGTTTACGGGGAACCCTATTGTACGAGCAGTACTTC
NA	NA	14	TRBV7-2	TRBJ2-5	CASHRGLAGETQYF	TGTGCCAGCCACCGAGGGCTCGCGGGGGAGACCCAGTACTTC
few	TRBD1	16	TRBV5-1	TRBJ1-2	CASSRGQDGGLYGYTF	TGCGCCAGCAGCCGTGGACAGGATGGGGGCCTATATGGCTACACCTTC
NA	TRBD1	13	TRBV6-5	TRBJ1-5	CASSGQGNKPQHF	TGTGCCAGCAGCGGACAGGGGAACAAGCCCCAGCATTTT
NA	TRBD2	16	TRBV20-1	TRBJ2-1	CSAGTSGGAGGNEQFF	TGCAGTGCTGGGACTAGCGGGGGGGCCGGTGGGAATGAGCAGTTCTTC
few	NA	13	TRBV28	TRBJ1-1	CASSLTASTEAFF	TGTGCCAGCAGTTTAACGGCTTCCACTGAAGCTTTCTTT
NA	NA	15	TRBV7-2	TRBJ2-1	CASSLEGQQYNEQFF	TGTGCCAGCAGCTTAGAGGGACAACAATACAATGAGCAGTTCTTC
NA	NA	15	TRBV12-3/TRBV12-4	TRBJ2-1	CASSLWVEGNNGQFF	TGTGCCAGCAGTTTATGGGTAGAGGGGAACAATGGGCAGTTCTTC
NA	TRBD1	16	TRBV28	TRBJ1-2	CASSPGTGAYAGGYTF	TGTGCCAGCAGCCCCGGGACAGGAGCTTATGCGGGTGGCTACACCTTC
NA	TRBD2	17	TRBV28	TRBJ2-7	CASSYPGRGGPTYEQYF	TGTGCCAGCAGTTACCCTGGGCGGGGGGGCCCCACTTACGAGCAGTACTTC
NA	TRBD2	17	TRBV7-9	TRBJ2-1	CASSGRGKDSSYNEQFF	TGTGCCAGCAGCGGGAGGGGAAAGGATAGCTCCTACAATGAGCAGTTCTTC
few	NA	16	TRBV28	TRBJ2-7	CASSLIGQALAYEQYF	TGTGCCAGCAGTTTAATAGGACAAGCCCTCGCCTACGAGCAGTACTTC
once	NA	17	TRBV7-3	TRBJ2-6	CASSLTSQVSGANVLTF	TGTGCCAGCAGCTTAACCTCCCAAGTCTCTGGGGCCAACGTCCTGACTTTC
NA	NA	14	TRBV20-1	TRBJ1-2	CSAITDRILYGYTF	TGCAGTGCCATAACCGACAGGATCCTCTATGGCTACACCTTC
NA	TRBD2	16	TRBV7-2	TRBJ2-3	CASSFLGTSVPGTQYF	TGTGCCAGCAGCTTCCTGGGGACTAGCGTCCCAGGTACGCAGTATTTT